This T cell receptor (beta chain) appears in the sequencing data of a study of regulatory T cells in long-lasting Graves disease. Through Arm-PCR of CDR3 regions and iRepertoire HTBI primers, TCR beta libraries were built. TCRdb processed the multiplex PCR reads anew with MiXCR; each CDR3 protein has one entry. The repertoire holds about 220,000 distinct CDR3 sequences, with approximately 18% as singletons. The time point denotes: newly diagnosed GD, antithyroid drugs for less than 3 months. PBMC RNA served as the TCR library source. It was by American Thyroid Association guidelines that Graves' disease was diagnosed. This CDR3 has 14 amino acids. V was shortened by 3 bases and J by 6 bases, with 11 bases between the two germline ends. Germline V lookup: CDR1 MDHEN, CDR2 SYDVKM. About this clonotype itself: Antigen specificity is unknown.

Study conclusions and caveats: Less diverse TCR repertoires were seen in persistent Graves' patients than in newly diagnosed ones.

These data were likewise used in another study, on T cells in Graves' hyperthyroidism and ophthalmopathy. According to that study: During a first-round RT-PCR of the TCR CDR3, the HTBI primer set was used.

The specimen was peripheral blood mononuclear cells (PBMCs), collected at new diagnosis, from a patient treated with antithyroid drugs. The TCR originated in a woman aged 25-40 years with Graves disease. The chain is built from TRBV28 and TRBJ1-4; D is possibly TRBD1 (6 bases). Here the CDR3 reads CASSLSGVYEKLFF. Written as DNA, the CDR3 is TGTGCCAGCAGTTTGTCAGGGGTGTATGAAAAACTGTTTTTT.